One sample yielded the 31 T cell receptor beta chains listed below, sequenced in a study of T cells in localized non-small cell lung cancer. This table comes from immunoSEQ multiplex PCR, and its TCRdb copy is limited to in-frame clones, with some not included. Here the sample spans about 41,000 clones, about 85% being singletons. Sequencing was performed on peripheral blood, taken before any cancer treatment. Every receptor here comes from a woman aged 18 to 49 with stage III lung adenocarcinoma.

The rearrangement joins TRBV5-1 to TRBJ1-5; perhaps TRBD1 as D (5 bases). The CDR3 is 13 amino acids. Germline V gene sequence: CDR1 SGHRS, CDR2 YFSETQ. Trimming pared 4 bases from V and 5 bases from J, leaving 10 bases between. DNA for the CDR3: TGCGCCAGCAGCATAGGACACGATCAGCCCCAGCATTTT. Protein sequence: CASSIGHDQPQHF.

The CDR3, as DNA: TGTGCCAGCAGACAAGGACTAGCGGGGGTCCTTGAGCAGTTCTTC. Translating it yields CASRQGLAGVLEQFF. The chain recombines TRBV7-9 with TRBJ2-1; 13 nucleotides align to TRBD2. Trimming took 6 bases from V and 9 from J; bases not matched to a gene: 8. This CDR3 is 15 amino acids long. Germline-derived CDR1 and CDR2 are SEHNR and FQNEAQ (reference sequence).

The gene calls are TRBV15 and TRBJ1-2, with D possibly matching TRBD1 (6 bases). The CDR3 length is 19 residues. Per germline, CDR1 LNHNV and CDR2 YYDKDF (reference sequence). V was pared by 1 base and J by 3 bases, with 24 bases between. The CDR3 DNA reads as TGTGCCACCAGCAGAGTACCGGCTTGGGGGCAGGGGCAGGACTATGGCTACACCTTC. Protein: CATSRVPAWGQGQDYGYTF.

The chain couples TRBV5-4 to TRBJ1-1; D unclear. V lost 4 bases and J 1 base, leaving 8 bases between the germline ends. The CDR3 consists of 13 residues. Germline-derived CDR1 and CDR2 are SGHNT and YYREEE (reference sequence). Here the CDR3 DNA reads TGTGCCAGCAGCGAGGCGCCGAACACTGAAGCTTTCTTT. Residues: CASSEAPNTEAFF.

This chain uses TRBV5-1 with TRBJ2-5, with D unresolved. Between the trimmed V and J ends, which lost 4 bases and 4 bases, there was a span of 17 bases. There are 15 residues in the CDR3. Looked up from germline, CDR1 is SGHRS and CDR2 is YFSETQ. The CDR3 is CASSPKDLPGETQYF. The CDR3 DNA reads TGCGCCAGCAGCCCCAAGGACCTCCCGGGAGAGACCCAGTACTTC.

The chain is built from TRBV18 and TRBJ1-2; no clear D. The CDR3 extends over 14 amino acids. The germline V gene has CDR1 KGHSH and CDR2 LQKENI. V lost 4 bases and J lost 0, with 9 bases in between. CDR3 DNA: TGTGCCAGCTCACGGGGAGGAACTAACTATGGCTACACCTTC. Its translation is CASSRGGTNYGYTF.

The chain links TRBV29-1 to TRBJ1-2; a weak D match, TRBD1 (5 bases). Germline V gene sequence: CDR1 SQVTM, CDR2 ANQGSEA. The CDR3 covers 14 residues. V lost 7 bases and J 3 bases, leaving 18 bases between the germline ends. The CDR3 region is CSATAGGVDYGYTF. The DNA for the CDR3 is TGCAGCGCCACGGCGGGGGGGGTGGACTATGGCTACACCTTC.

This clone has just a few counts. The chain has TRBV6-6 and TRBJ1-5, with D unresolved. The CDR3 has 15 residues. Germline V gene lookup returns CDR1 MNHNY and CDR2 SVGAGI (reference sequence). V was pared by 0 bases and J by 4 bases, with 10 bases between. CDR3 protein: CASSYSVLENQPQHF. CDR3 nucleotide sequence: TGTGCCAGCAGTTACTCCGTACTGGAGAATCAGCCCCAGCATTTT.

The gene calls are TRBV30 and TRBJ2-5; D ambiguous. The CDR3 runs 12 residues. Germline CDR1 reads GTSNPN; CDR2 reads SVGIG (reference sequence). Trimming pared 3 bases from V and 5 bases from J, leaving 10 bases between. The CDR3 DNA reads as TGTGCCTGGAGGGGCCTCGCGGAGACCCAGTACTTC. Translation gives CAWRGLAETQYF.

The chain joins TRBV30 to TRBJ1-2, with D possibly TRBD1 on 6 matching bases. Germline V gives CDR1 GTSNPN, CDR2 SVGIG (reference sequence). Trimming pared 1 base from V and 6 bases from J, leaving 12 bases between. The CDR3 covers 13 residues. The CDR3 DNA reads as TGTGCCTGGAGTGGTCCCCAGGGGCATGGCTACACCTTC. This gives the protein CAWSGPQGHGYTF.

The V gene is TRBV5-8, the J gene TRBJ2-1; 12 bases match TRBD2. Germline V gene lookup returns CDR1 SGHTS and CDR2 YDEGEE. The V and J ends lost 4 bases and 10 bases, in that order; junction bases with no gene match: 12. The CDR3 length is 16 residues. The CDR3 loop is CASSPRLAGAAGEQFF. CDR3 nucleotides: TGTGCCAGCAGCCCACGACTAGCGGGGGCAGCCGGGGAGCAGTTCTTC.

This clone has just a few counts. The CDR3 sequence: CASSQTGDQPQHF. The CDR3 DNA sequence: TGCGCCAGCAGCCAAACAGGGGACCAGCCCCAGCATTTT. The chain couples TRBV4-1 to TRBJ1-5, with TRBD1 matching over 7 bases. The CDR3 is made up of 13 amino acids. The trim removed 2 bases at V and 7 bases at J, leaving 2 bases unmatched. The V gene's germline CDR1 is MGHRA and CDR2 YSYEKL.

Here the CDR3 DNA reads TGTGCCAGCAGCTCGATTTGGGGAGCAGACTATGGCTACACCTTC. It encodes CASSSIWGADYGYTF. The chain carries TRBV5-4 and TRBJ1-2; D not certain. Trimming took off 3 bases at V and 3 bases at J, with 15 bases between the two ends. Germline-derived CDR1 and CDR2 are SGHNT and YYREEE (reference sequence). This CDR3 has 15 amino acids.

The rearrangement joins TRBV18 to TRBJ2-3, with TRBD2 matching 7 bases. The ends lost 2 bases at V and 2 bases at J; junction bases unmatched: 1. This CDR3 has 14 amino acids. Per the germline V gene, CDR1 is KGHSH and CDR2 is LQKENI. CDR3 sequence: CASSPAGVTDTQYF. In DNA, the CDR3 is TGTGCCAGCTCACCAGCGGGAGTCACAGATACGCAGTATTTT.

The count of this clone is one. V gene TRBV5-4 combines with J gene TRBJ2-7; 10 bases line up with TRBD1. The junction had 3 bases not matched to a gene; V was cut back by 2 bases and J by 1 base. CDR1 and CDR2 from the germline V gene are SGHNT and YYREEE (reference sequence). The CDR3 consists of 15 residues. CDR3 amino acids: CASSFGDRGSYEQYF. CDR3 DNA sequence: TGTGCCAGCAGCTTTGGGGACAGGGGATCCTACGAGCAGTACTTC.

The V and J genes are TRBV7-2 and TRBJ2-1, with 7 bases lining up with TRBD2. This CDR3 is 13 amino acids long. J lost 7 bases, V lost 5 bases, and 5 bases had no gene match. From germline, CDR1 is SGHTA and CDR2 FQGNSA. In DNA, the CDR3 is TGTGCCAGCAGCCAAAGACTAGCAAATGAGCAGTTCTTC. The encoded protein is CASSQRLANEQFF.

The V call is TRBV11-2, the J call TRBJ2-5; 8 positions match TRBD2. The ends lost 0 bases at V and 5 bases at J; junction bases unmatched: 11. Germline assignment: CDR1 SGHAT and CDR2 FQNNGV. This CDR3 spans 17 amino acids. In nucleotides, the CDR3 is TGTGCCAGCAGCTTAGATCGGGCCGCGGGGGGCCTGGAGACCCAGTACTTC. This translates into CASSLDRAAGGLETQYF.

The chain uses TRBV5-4 and TRBJ1-1, with D possibly being TRBD1 (6 bases). The CDR3 is 17 amino acids. Looked up from germline, CDR1 is SGHNT and CDR2 is YYREEE (reference sequence). V lost 2 bases and J 1 base, leaving 18 bases between the germline ends. The CDR3 nucleotides read TGTGCCAGCAGCTTAAAGGGCAGGGGAAATGAGAACACTGAAGCTTTCTTT. This encodes CASSLKGRGNENTEAFF.

The J gene is TRBJ1-2, the V gene TRBV5-8; a possible D gene is TRBD1 (6 bases). CDR3 size: 15 residues. From germline, CDR1 is SGHTS and CDR2 YDEGEE. V dropped 1 base and J dropped 8 bases, with 18 bases sitting between them. The CDR3 protein is CASSLQSMGAGGYTF. Written as DNA, the CDR3 is TGTGCCAGCAGCTTGCAGTCAATGGGGGCTGGAGGCTACACCTTC. The full variable domain, in which reference TRBV5-8 and TRBJ1-2 provide the parts outside the CDR3, is EAGVTQSPTHLIKTRGQQATLRCSPISGHTSVYWYQQALGLGLQFLLWYDEGEERNRGNFPPRFSGRQFPNYSSELNVNALELEDSALYLCASSLQSMGAGGYTFGSGTRLTVV.

This chain joins TRBV4-1 and TRBJ2-7, with 8 bases lining up with TRBD1. The V segment lost 3 bases and the J segment 4 bases; nucleotides outside the gene matches: 5. The V gene's germline CDR1 is MGHRA and CDR2 YSYEKL. The CDR3 is 14 residues long. Here the CDR3 reads CASSQDRAGYEQYF. The DNA for the CDR3 is TGCGCCAGCAGCCAGGACAGGGCGGGTTACGAGCAGTACTTC.

The chain is built from TRBV27 and TRBJ2-1, with D possibly TRBD2 on 7 matching bases. V was cut by 8 bases and J by 12 bases, with 14 bases left in between. This CDR3 region has 11 residues. The germline gives CDR1 MNHEY, CDR2 SMNVEV (reference sequence). The CDR3 nucleotides read TGTGCCAGCCGCTCAGGGGAGGGGCAGTTCTTC. This codes for CASRSGEGQFF.

This sequence joins TRBV2 and TRBJ2-6; no firm D call. The CDR3 runs to 13 residues. The V and J ends lost 9 bases and 0 bases respectively, with 6 bases between them. In germline, CDR1 is SNHLY, CDR2 FYNNEI. CDR3 DNA sequence: TGTGCCAGGAAACTCTCTGGGGCCAACGTCCTGACTTTC. This codes for CARKLSGANVLTF.

The gene calls are TRBV5-1 and TRBJ1-2, with D tentatively TRBD1 (5 bases). V shed 2 bases and J shed 4 bases, with 12 bases lying between them. This CDR3 spans 14 amino acids. Germline lookup yields CDR1 SGHRS and CDR2 YFSETQ. The DNA for the CDR3 is TGCGCCAGCAGCTTCCAGGGACGGGGCTATGGCTACACCTTC. It encodes CASSFQGRGYGYTF.

CDR3 region: CASSVGTGGQPQHF. The CDR3 DNA reads TGCGCCAGCAGTGTGGGGACAGGGGGACAGCCCCAGCATTTT. V usage is TRBV10-2 and J usage is TRBJ1-5, with 11 bases that match TRBD1. This CDR3 is built from 14 residues. The germline CDR1 and CDR2 sequences are WSHSY and SAAADI. The ends lost 4 bases at V and 7 bases at J; junction bases unmatched: 3.

The chain uses TRBV6-1 and TRBJ1-2, with D possibly being TRBD1 (5 bases). This CDR3 region has 13 residues. Trimming stripped 6 bases from V and 8 bases from J, with 16 bases between. Germline V gene lookup returns CDR1 MNHNS and CDR2 SASEGT. CDR3 nucleotides: TGTGCCAGCAGGGGGGGGTTGGGGCTAGGCTACACCTTC. Translating it yields CASRGGLGLGYTF.

This sequence joins TRBV13 and TRBJ1-3; TRBD1 matches 7 bases. V lost 4 bases and J lost 6; bases outside the gene matches: 6. The germline V gene has CDR1 PRHDT and CDR2 FYEKMQ (reference sequence). The CDR3 totals 14 residues. The chain's CDR3 is CASSSRDSINTIYF. CDR3 coding DNA: TGTGCCAGCAGCTCCCGGGACAGCATAAACACCATATATTTT. Complete variable domain (other parts from reference TRBV13 and TRBJ1-3): AAGVIQSPRHLIKEKRETATLKCYPIPRHDTVYWYQQGPGQDPQFLISFYEKMQSDKGSIPDRFSAQQFSDYHSELNMSSLELGDSALYFCASSSRDSINTIYFGEGSWLTVV.

J is TRBJ2-7 and V is TRBV30; 8 nucleotides match TRBD1. The germline V gene has CDR1 GTSNPN and CDR2 SVGIG (reference sequence). Unmatched junction bases numbered 5, after V lost 0 bases and J lost 7 bases. This CDR3 has 13 residues. In DNA form, the CDR3 reads TGTGCCTGGAGTGTCCAGGGGGCGGGGGAGCAGTACTTC. Translation: CAWSVQGAGEQYF.

This chain joins TRBV19 and TRBJ2-2, with D uncertain. The CDR3 totals 14 residues. Looked up from germline, CDR1 is LNHDA and CDR2 is SQIVND (reference sequence). With 7 bases removed from V and 1 base from J, the gap between germline ends came to 10 bases. CDR3 sequence: CASTETGNTGELFF. The CDR3 DNA reads as TGTGCCAGTACGGAGACGGGGAACACCGGGGAGCTGTTTTTT.

The J gene is TRBJ1-2, the V gene TRBV2; no definite D call. Per germline, CDR1 SNHLY and CDR2 FYNNEI. The CDR3 length is 16 residues. Trimming removed 4 bases from V and 4 bases from J, with 19 bases in between. The CDR3 region is CASSVERRVETYGYTF. The CDR3 DNA reads TGTGCCAGCAGTGTAGAACGCCGTGTTGAAACCTATGGCTACACCTTC.

The chain links TRBV29-1 to TRBJ1-1; 7 bases line up with TRBD1. The CDR3 has 13 amino acids. The germline CDR1 and CDR2 sequences are SQVTM and ANQGSEA. Trimming cost V 4 bases and J 4 bases; bases outside gene matches: 6. CDR3 sequence reads: CSVAQGEGTEAFF. CDR3 in DNA: TGCAGCGTTGCGCAGGGGGAAGGCACTGAAGCTTTCTTT.

The chain couples TRBV19 to TRBJ2-1, with 9 bases lining up with TRBD2. The V segment lost 5 bases and the J segment 9 bases; nucleotides outside the gene matches: 11. The CDR3 extends over 15 amino acids. CDR1 is LNHDA, CDR2 SQIVND, per germline (reference sequence). The CDR3 DNA reads TGTGCCAGTAGTTTTCTAGCGGGGCGGAGAGTTGAGCAGTTCTTC. This gives the protein CASSFLAGRRVEQFF.